This T cell receptor beta chain was recorded in a study of CD8+CD57+ T cells in acquired aplastic anemia. Study context: DNA recovered from sorted CD4+ and CD8+ cells had a mean of around 3.3 ug. General study points: Patients and controls shared 25 to 35 CD8+ CDR3 sequences, highly expressed in patients.

On this clonotype: Its specificity is unknown.

Patients sequenced had flow cytometry evidence of CD8+CD57+ cell expansion. All participating patients were living with severe acquired aplastic anemia. Patients were therapy-naive when their blood was sampled. V gave up 5 bases and J gave up 4 bases; unmatched junction bases: 3. From germline, CDR1 is LNHDA and CDR2 SQIVND (reference sequence). The length of the CDR3 is 14 residues. The study profiled TCR beta VDJ and CDR3 using genomic DNA as template. TCRdb re-called the reads through MiXCR, storing one row per CDR3 protein. The top ten clones hold approximately 40% of a sample with some 180,000 distinct CDR3 sequences, roughly 60% of them seen once.

The clonotype originates from a human donor with aplastic anemia. What was sequenced was sorted CD4+, CD8+, or CD8+CD57+ T cells (not recorded which) from PBMCs. This chain uses TRBV19 with TRBJ2-1; 9 bases agree with TRBD1. The CDR3 loop is CASSQDRGYNEQFF. CDR3 sequence (DNA): TGTGCCAGTAGTCAGGACAGGGGTTACAATGAGCAGTTCTTC.